What follows are 9 T cell receptor beta chains derived from one specimen sequenced in a study of CD8+ T cells in alopecia areata. Cell sorting was performed on pooled cutaneous lymph node cells with CD4, CD8alpha, NKG2D, NKG2ACE and other markers. RNA extraction was followed by reverse transcription into cDNA, which acted as the sequencing template. Clones were sequenced by immunoSEQ multiplex PCR, and TCRdb holds only the in-frame ones, with some missing. The profile covers about 270,000 clones, none occurring a single time. The material sequenced was CD4+ T cells sorted from a lymph node. These receptors were taken from a C3H/HeJ mouse with alopecia areata. Mouse MHC haplotype: H2-k.

This clone came up a few times. All gene names here are mouse names. The sample contains more than one DNA sequence encoding this CDR3. The part of the CDR3 DNA that was read is TGCACCTGCAGTGAAACAGGAAGGAATTCGCCC. Translating gives CTCSETGRNSP. The whole CDR3 protein reads CTCSETGRNSPLYF. The chain employs TRBV1 and TRBJ1-6; D is perhaps TRBD1 (5 bases). The DNA ends 3 residues before the CDR3 does, and the rest of the CDR3 is filled in from the germline J gene. TRBJ1-6 is placed among ORFs of uncertain function. V shed 4 bases and J shed 7 bases, with 11 bases lying between them. The CDR3 has 14 amino acids. The germline V gene encodes CDR1 NSQYPW and CDR2 LRSPGD (reference sequence).

This clone was observed a few times. Gene labels here are mouse ones. The read ends 3 residues early relative to the CDR3; the germline J gene fills the gap. The chain links TRBV13-3 to TRBJ1-6; no reliable D call. TRBJ1-6 is labeled an ORF, and its function is uncertain. Germline-derived CDR1 and CDR2 are NNHDY and SYVADS. CDR3 length: 12 residues. The DNA read from the CDR3 is TGTGCCAGCAGTGATGCGCAGAAGCCC. Its protein is CASSDAQKP. The entire CDR3 is CASSDAQKPLYF.

Comment on this clone: Gene names denote mouse genes. The read is 4 residues too short to cover the CDR3 end, so that end is filled in from the germline J gene. This chain links TRBV19 with TRBJ2-3, with unresolved D. Germline lookup yields CDR1 FNHDT and CDR2 SITEND (reference sequence). The CDR3 runs to 11 residues. Trimming took 10 bases from V and 1 from J, leaving 7 bases between them. Partial CDR3 DNA: TGTGCCTCCTCAGGTGCAGAA. Its protein is CASSGAE. The CDR3 as a whole reads CASSGAETLYF.

Of note for this clone: Here the gene names and germline are mouse. The read comes to an end 4 residues before the CDR3 does, leaving the germline J gene to fill in the end. This chain links TRBV13-2 with TRBJ2-3; 10 nucleotides agree with TRBD2. V shed 2 bases, J shed 0 bases, and the junction held 3 bases outside the gene matches. CDR1 and CDR2 from the germline V gene are NNHNN and SYGAGS (reference sequence). This CDR3 is 16 amino acids long. The sequenced part of the CDR3 DNA is TGTGCCAGCGGTGAAGGGACTGGGGCTAGTGCAGAA. As protein: CASGEGTGASAE. The entire CDR3 protein is CASGEGTGASAETLYF.

A word on this clone: The gene symbols are mouse symbols. The CDR3 end is not reached by the read, which stops 4 residues before it; the germline J gene fills it in. The chain links TRBV19 to TRBJ2-3, with TRBD2 matching over 12 bases. This CDR3 contains 19 residues. V shed 4 bases and J 0 bases; nucleotides not matched to a gene: 12. Per germline, CDR1 FNHDT and CDR2 SITEND (reference sequence). CDR3 residues: CASSLIRDWGVSSAETLYF. The sequenced CDR3 bases are TGTGCCAGCAGTCTCATCCGGGACTGGGGGGTCTCTAGTGCAGAA. Together with reference TRBV19 and TRBJ2-3, the CDR3 gives the full variable domain: GGIITQTPKFLIGQEGQKLTLKCQQNFNHDTMYWYRQDSGKGLRLIYYSITENDLQKGDLSEGYDASREKKSSFSLTVTSAQKNEMAVFLCASSLIRDWGVSSAETLYFGSGTRLTVL.

On this clone itself: Gene names denote mouse genes. Read data end 4 residues before the CDR3 end; the end is taken from the germline J gene. V is TRBV17 and J is TRBJ1-2, with 9 nucleotides matching TRBD1. V lost 0 bases to trimming and J lost 3 bases; unmatched junction nucleotides: 5. This CDR3 region has 16 residues. The germline V gene encodes CDR1 MNHDT and CDR2 YYDKIL. The DNA read from the CDR3 is TGTGCTAGCAGTAGAGATGAAACAGGGGGCCACTCC. Translating it yields CASSRDETGGHS. The full CDR3 protein reads CASSRDETGGHSDYTF.

This clone was recorded a few times. Gene names are the mouse ones. The sequence runs out 4 residues before the end of the CDR3; the remainder is reconstructed from the germline J gene. The gene calls are TRBV5 and TRBJ2-3, with TRBD1 as a possible D gene (7 bases). Trimming took off 4 bases at V and 1 base at J, with 15 bases between the two ends. Germline values: CDR1 LGHNA, CDR2 YNLKQL (reference sequence). The CDR3 consists of 16 residues. Incomplete CDR3 DNA: TGTGCCAGCAGCCCTCAAGGGGGCTTGCGTGCAGAA. This codes for CASSPQGGLRAE. The CDR3 as a whole reads CASSPQGGLRAETLYF.

Concerning this clone itself: All gene names here are mouse names. The read terminates 4 residues ahead of where the CDR3 ends, so the germline J gene completes it. Other DNA variants within this sample encode the same CDR3. The chain has TRBV13-3 and TRBJ2-2; the match to TRBD1 covers 7 bases. The CDR3 spans 14 residues. The V and J ends lost 5 bases and 1 base, in that order; junction bases with no gene match: 2. Germline V lookup: CDR1 NNHDY, CDR2 SYVADS. The CDR3 loop is CASRDRVNTGQLYF. The sequenced part of the CDR3 DNA is TGTGCCAGCAGAGACAGGGTAAACACCGGG.

This clone was found many times. Gene and germline names: mouse. The read comes to an end 4 residues before the CDR3 does, leaving the germline J gene to fill in the end. The same CDR3 is also encoded by other DNA sequences in this sample. The chain employs TRBV1 and TRBJ2-5; TRBD2 aligns across 7 bases. The germline CDR1 and CDR2 sequences are NSQYPW and LRSPGD (reference sequence). The V gene end was trimmed by 0 bases and the J gene end by 3 bases; junction bases not matched to a gene: 3. This CDR3 has 15 amino acids. Incomplete CDR3 DNA: TGCACCTGCAGTGCAGATCCGGGGGGGCAAGAC. Protein product: CTCSADPGGQD. From start to end, the CDR3 is CTCSADPGGQDTQYF.